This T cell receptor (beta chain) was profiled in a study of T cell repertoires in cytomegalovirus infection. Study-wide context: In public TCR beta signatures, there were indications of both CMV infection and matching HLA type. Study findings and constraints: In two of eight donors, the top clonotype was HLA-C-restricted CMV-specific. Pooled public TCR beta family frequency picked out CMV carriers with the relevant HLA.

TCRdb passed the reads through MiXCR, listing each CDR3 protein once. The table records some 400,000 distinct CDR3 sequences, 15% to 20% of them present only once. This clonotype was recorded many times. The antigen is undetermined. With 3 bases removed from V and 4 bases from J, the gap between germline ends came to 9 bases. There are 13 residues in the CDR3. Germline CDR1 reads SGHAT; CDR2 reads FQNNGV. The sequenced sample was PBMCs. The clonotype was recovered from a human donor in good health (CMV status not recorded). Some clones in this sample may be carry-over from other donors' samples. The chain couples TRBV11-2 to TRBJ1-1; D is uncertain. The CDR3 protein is CASSLAEGTEAFF. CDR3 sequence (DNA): TGTGCCAGCAGCTTGGCGGAGGGCACTGAAGCTTTCTTT.